These 16 T cell receptor beta chains were all obtained from the same sample, sequenced in a study of post-analysis software for immune sequencing data. Study-wide points: TRBV segments more frequent in patients than in controls numbered roughly 5 and included TRBV5-6, TRBV5-1 and TRBV20-1.

Their cognate antigens are unknown. Prepared libraries of TCR beta cDNA carried unique molecular identifiers. TCRdb reprocessed the PCR reads with MiXCR, giving one entry per CDR3 protein. The sample contains about 680,000 distinct CDR3 sequences, roughly three fifths of which appear only once. Sequencing was done on a sample of blood. Receptors were obtained from a girl aged 2 to 9 with multiple sclerosis.

The rearrangement links TRBV5-1 to TRBJ1-2; D remains ambiguous. The CDR3 consists of 16 residues. CDR1 is SGHRS, CDR2 YFSETQ, per germline. Deletions cut 0 bases from V and 0 bases from J, with 12 bases between. The CDR3 bases are TGCGCCAGCAGCTTGGAGGCAGGCCCACCTAACTATGGCTACACCTTC. Translating gives CASSLEAGPPNYGYTF.

V is TRBV12-5 and J is TRBJ1-5; D call uncertain. The CDR3 contains 12 residues. Trimming removed 1 base at V and 6 bases at J, with 4 bases between. Germline CDR1 reads LGHNT; CDR2 reads FRNRAP. The CDR3 DNA reads TGTGCTAGTGGTTTGGGGGCTCAGCCCCAGCATTTT. It translates to CASGLGAQPQHF.

J is TRBJ1-5 and V is TRBV20-1; no clear D gene. Germline values: CDR1 DFQATT, CDR2 SNEGSKA (reference sequence). Trimming cost V 1 base and J 3 bases, with 16 bases left between them. The CDR3 contains 16 residues. In DNA form, the CDR3 reads TGCAGTGCTAGAGGAGGAGGGCTTTCTTCCAATCAGCCCCAGCATTTT. Translation: CSARGGGLSSNQPQHF.

The gene calls are TRBV20-1 and TRBJ2-1, with unresolved D. Germline V gene lookup returns CDR1 DFQATT and CDR2 SNEGSKA (reference sequence). There are 10 residues in the CDR3. The V end was cut by 6 bases, the J end by 9 bases, with 9 bases between. CDR3 nucleotides: TGCAGTGCCCAGCGAGGTGAGCAGTTCTTC. Its translation is CSAQRGEQFF.

The J gene is TRBJ1-2, the V gene TRBV20-1, with D maybe TRBD1 (6 bases). V lost 6 bases, J lost 6 bases, and 14 bases lay in between. CDR3 length: 12 amino acids. CDR1 is DFQATT, CDR2 SNEGSKA, per germline (reference sequence). CDR3 DNA sequence: TGCAGTGCCCAGACCGAGGGGGATGGCTACACCTTC. It translates to CSAQTEGDGYTF.

V gene TRBV7-2 combines with J gene TRBJ1-2; 9 nucleotides match TRBD1. From germline, CDR1 is SGHTA and CDR2 FQGNSA. The CDR3 extends over 14 amino acids. J gave up 8 bases and V 5 bases, and 9 bases lay outside the gene matches. The CDR3 is CASSGGQGGQGYTF. For the CDR3, the DNA is TGTGCCAGCAGCGGGGGACAGGGAGGACAGGGCTACACCTTC. Variable domain in full (rest from reference TRBV7-2 and TRBJ1-2): GAGVSQSPSNKVTEKGKDVELRCDPISGHTALYWYRQSLGQGLEFLIYFQGNSAPDKSGLPSDRFSAERTGGSVSTLTIQRTQQEDSAVYLCASSGGQGGQGYTFGSGTRLTVV.

This chain links TRBV6-5 with TRBJ2-3; D is ambiguous. CDR1 is MNHEY, CDR2 SVGAGI, per germline. This CDR3 contains 15 residues. V was shortened by 0 bases and J by 1 base, with 8 bases between the two germline ends. CDR3 nucleotides: TGTGCCAGCAGTTACTCCCACTTCGGCACAGATACGCAGTATTTT. The encoded protein is CASSYSHFGTDTQYF.

The gene calls are TRBV7-2 and TRBJ2-7; D could derive from TRBD1 or TRBD2 (5 bases each). V shed 5 bases and J shed 3 bases, with 11 bases lying between them. CDR1 and CDR2 from the germline V gene are SGHTA and FQGNSA. CDR3 length equals 13 residues. The CDR3 DNA is TGTGCCAGCAGCAAGGGACCTAACTACGAGCAGTACTTC. This gives the protein CASSKGPNYEQYF.

J is TRBJ1-2 and V is TRBV7-9; TRBD1 aligns across 8 bases. The CDR3 loop spans 19 amino acids. Germline-derived CDR1 and CDR2 are SEHNR and FQNEAQ (reference sequence). After removal of 0 bases from V and 5 bases from J, the junction contained 17 bases not matched to a gene. CDR3 DNA sequence: TGTGCCAGCAGCTTAGCCCGACAGGGGCTACTAGTTTCCACATATGGCTACACCTTC. It translates to CASSLARQGLLVSTYGYTF. Full variable domain (outside the CDR3, taken from reference TRBV7-9 and TRBJ1-2): DTGVSQNPRHKITKRGQNVTFRCDPISEHNRLYWYRQTLGQGPEFLTYFQNEAQLEKSRLLSDRFSAERPKGSFSTLEIQRTEQGDSAMYLCASSLARQGLLVSTYGYTFGSGTRLTVV.

This clonotype was counted only a few times. The chain joins TRBV7-9 to TRBJ1-2; possible D gene TRBD1, 5 bases. CDR1 is SEHNR and CDR2 is FQNEAQ in the germline V gene (reference sequence). V was pared by 4 bases and J by 4 bases, with 16 bases between. The length of the CDR3 is 15 residues. In nucleotides, the CDR3 is TGTGCCAGCAGCTCCTCCGGGGACCCCCCCTATGGCTACACCTTC. It translates to CASSSSGDPPYGYTF.

This clonotype came up a few times. The chain couples TRBV25-1 to TRBJ2-6; no clear D gene. This CDR3 comprises 14 residues. Germline V CDR1 and CDR2: MGHDK, SYGVNS. V shed 4 bases and J shed 1 base, with 5 bases lying between them. The CDR3 loop is CASSGISGANVLTF. Written as DNA, the CDR3 is TGTGCCAGCAGTGGTATATCTGGGGCCAACGTCCTGACTTTC.

The chain carries TRBV25-1 and TRBJ2-7, with D possibly TRBD2 on 6 matching bases. CDR3 length: 14 amino acids. Germline V gives CDR1 MGHDK, CDR2 SYGVNS. Deletions cut 1 base from V and 3 bases from J, with 10 bases between. For the CDR3, the DNA is TGTGCCAGCAGTGAATTGGGTAGCGGCTACGAGCAGTACTTC. This translates into CASSELGSGYEQYF.

The chain has TRBV7-9 and TRBJ2-7; TRBD1 might be the D (5 bases). Trimming cost V 5 bases and J 8 bases, with 22 bases left between them. CDR3 size: 15 residues. The germline CDR1 and CDR2 sequences are SEHNR and FQNEAQ (reference sequence). CDR3 sequence (DNA): TGTGCCAGCAGCAAGGCAGGGATAGGCCCTACGAAGCAGTACTTC. This translates into CASSKAGIGPTKQYF.

The CDR3 loop is CASSGRQHQPQHF. DNA for the CDR3: TGTGCCAGCAGTGGTAGGCAGCATCAGCCCCAGCATTTT. The chain recombines TRBV2 with TRBJ1-5, with D hard to call. Germline lookup yields CDR1 SNHLY and CDR2 FYNNEI. Trimming cost V 4 bases and J 5 bases, with 9 bases left between them. The CDR3 is made up of 13 amino acids.

The chain combines TRBV20-1 with TRBJ2-2; 8 nucleotides line up with TRBD1. The CDR3 contains 14 residues. Germline values: CDR1 DFQATT, CDR2 SNEGSKA (reference sequence). The V and J ends lost 6 bases and 1 base, in that order; junction bases with no gene match: 4. Here the CDR3 reads CSAPGTGNTGELFF. As DNA, the CDR3 is TGCAGTGCGCCCGGGACAGGGAACACCGGGGAGCTGTTTTTT.

This clonotype was observed a handful of times. This rearrangement joins TRBV6-1 to TRBJ2-7; D gene ambiguous. Germline V gene lookup returns CDR1 MNHNS and CDR2 SASEGT. CDR3 length: 14 residues. Trimming cost V 0 bases and J 3 bases, with 9 bases left between them. CDR3 nucleotide sequence: TGTGCCAGCAGTGAAGCTATCGCAGTCTACGAGCAGTACTTC. This translates into CASSEAIAVYEQYF.